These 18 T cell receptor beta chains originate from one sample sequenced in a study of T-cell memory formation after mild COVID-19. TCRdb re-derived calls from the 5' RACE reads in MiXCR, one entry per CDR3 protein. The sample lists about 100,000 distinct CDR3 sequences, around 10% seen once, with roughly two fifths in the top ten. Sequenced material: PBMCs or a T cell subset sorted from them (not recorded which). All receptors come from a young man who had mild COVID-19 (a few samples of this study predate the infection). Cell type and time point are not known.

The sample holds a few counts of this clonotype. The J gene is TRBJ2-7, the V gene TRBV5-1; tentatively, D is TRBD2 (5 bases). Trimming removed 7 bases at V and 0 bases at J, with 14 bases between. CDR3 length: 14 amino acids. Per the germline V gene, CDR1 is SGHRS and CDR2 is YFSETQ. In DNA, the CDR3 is TGCGCCAGCTTCATCGGACTGGGCTCCTACGAGCAGTACTTC. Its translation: CASFIGLGSYEQYF.

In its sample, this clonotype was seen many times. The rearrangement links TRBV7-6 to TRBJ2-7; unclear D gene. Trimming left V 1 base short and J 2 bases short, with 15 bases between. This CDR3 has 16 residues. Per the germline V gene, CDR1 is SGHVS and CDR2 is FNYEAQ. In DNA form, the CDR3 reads TGTGCCAGCAGCTTAGGGGGAAATAGGATGACCTACGAGCAGTACTTC. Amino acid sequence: CASSLGGNRMTYEQYF. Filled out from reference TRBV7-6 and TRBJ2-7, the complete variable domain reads GAGVSQSPRYKVTKRGQDVALRCDPISGHVSLYWYRQALGQGPEFLTYFNYEAQQDKSGLPNDRFSAERPEGSISTLTIQRTEQRDSAMYRCASSLGGNRMTYEQYFGPGTRLTVT.

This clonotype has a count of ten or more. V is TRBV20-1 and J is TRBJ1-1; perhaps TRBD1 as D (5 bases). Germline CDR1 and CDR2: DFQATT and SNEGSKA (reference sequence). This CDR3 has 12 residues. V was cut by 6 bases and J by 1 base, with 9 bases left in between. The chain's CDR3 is CSAWRGNTEAFF. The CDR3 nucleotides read TGCAGTGCATGGAGGGGGAACACTGAAGCTTTCTTT.

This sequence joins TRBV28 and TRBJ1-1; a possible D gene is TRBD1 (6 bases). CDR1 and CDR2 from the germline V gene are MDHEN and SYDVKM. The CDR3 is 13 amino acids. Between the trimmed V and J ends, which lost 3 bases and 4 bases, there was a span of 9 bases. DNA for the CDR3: TGTGCCAGCAGTTTGGAGGGGGGCACTGAAGCTTTCTTT. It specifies CASSLEGGTEAFF. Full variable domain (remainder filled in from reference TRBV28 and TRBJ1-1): DVKVTQSSRYLVKRTGEKVFLECVQDMDHENMFWYRQDPGLGLRLIYFSYDVKMKEKGDIPEGYSVSREKKERFSLILESASTNQTSMYLCASSLEGGTEAFFGQGTRLTVV.

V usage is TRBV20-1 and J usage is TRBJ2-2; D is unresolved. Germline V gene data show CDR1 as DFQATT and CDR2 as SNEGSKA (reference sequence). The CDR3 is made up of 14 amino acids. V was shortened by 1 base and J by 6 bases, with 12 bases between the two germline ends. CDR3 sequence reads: CSARGTISPGELFF. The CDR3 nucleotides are TGCAGTGCTAGAGGGACCATCAGCCCCGGGGAGCTGTTTTTT.

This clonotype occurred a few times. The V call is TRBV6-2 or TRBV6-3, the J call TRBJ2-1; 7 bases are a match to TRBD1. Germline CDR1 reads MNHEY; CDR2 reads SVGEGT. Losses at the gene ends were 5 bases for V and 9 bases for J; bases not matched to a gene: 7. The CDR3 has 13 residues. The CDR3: CASSTRQGIEQFF. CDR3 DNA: TGTGCCAGCAGTACGAGACAGGGCATTGAGCAGTTCTTC.

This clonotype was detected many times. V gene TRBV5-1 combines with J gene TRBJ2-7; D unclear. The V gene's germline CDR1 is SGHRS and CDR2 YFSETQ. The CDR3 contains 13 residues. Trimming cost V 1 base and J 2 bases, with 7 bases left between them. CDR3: CASSLRQTYEQYF. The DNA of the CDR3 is TGCGCCAGCAGCTTGAGGCAGACCTACGAGCAGTACTTC.

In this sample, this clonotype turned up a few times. CDR3 nucleotides: TGTGCCAGCAGCCCCGGACACCCGAACACTGAAGCTTTCTTT. Translation: CASSPGHPNTEAFF. The J gene is TRBJ1-1, the V gene TRBV12-3 or TRBV12-4; TRBD1 might be the D (5 bases). V lost 6 bases and J lost 1, with 12 bases in between. This CDR3 spans 14 amino acids.

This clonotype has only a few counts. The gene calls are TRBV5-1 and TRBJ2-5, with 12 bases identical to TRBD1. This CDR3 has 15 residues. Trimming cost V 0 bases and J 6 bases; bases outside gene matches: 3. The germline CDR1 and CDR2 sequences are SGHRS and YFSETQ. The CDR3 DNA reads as TGCGCCAGCAGCTTGGGGGACAGGGGGCAGCAGACCCAGTACTTC. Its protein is CASSLGDRGQQTQYF.

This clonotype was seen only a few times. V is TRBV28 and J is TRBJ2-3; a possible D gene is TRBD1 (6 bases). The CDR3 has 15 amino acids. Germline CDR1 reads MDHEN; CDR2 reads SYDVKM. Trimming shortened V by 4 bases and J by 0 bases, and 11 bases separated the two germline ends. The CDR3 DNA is TGTGCCAGCAGTTCTGACAGGATTAGCACAGATACGCAGTATTTT. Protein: CASSSDRISTDTQYF.

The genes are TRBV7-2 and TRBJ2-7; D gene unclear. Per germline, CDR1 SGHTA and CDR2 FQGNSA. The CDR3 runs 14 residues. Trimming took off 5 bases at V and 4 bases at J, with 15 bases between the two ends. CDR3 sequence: CASSPESRAYEQYF. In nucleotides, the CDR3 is TGTGCCAGCAGCCCAGAATCCCGAGCGTACGAGCAGTACTTC. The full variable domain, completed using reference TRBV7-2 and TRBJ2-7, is GAGVSQSPSNKVTEKGKDVELRCDPISGHTALYWYRQSLGQGLEFLIYFQGNSAPDKSGLPSDRFSAERTGGSVSTLTIQRTQQEDSAVYLCASSPESRAYEQYFGPGTRLTVT.

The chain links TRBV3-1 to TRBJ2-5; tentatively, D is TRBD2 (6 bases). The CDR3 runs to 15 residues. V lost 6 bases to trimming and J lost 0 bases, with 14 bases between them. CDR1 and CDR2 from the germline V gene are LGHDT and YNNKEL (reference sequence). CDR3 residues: CASRSNSGYQETQYF. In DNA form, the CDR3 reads TGTGCCAGCAGATCCAATAGCGGTTACCAAGAGACCCAGTACTTC.

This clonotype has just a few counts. The chain's CDR3 is CASSLDRFSGNTIYF. CDR3 bases: TGTGCCAGCAGCTTGGACAGGTTCTCTGGAAACACCATATATTTT. The chain employs TRBV7-9 and TRBJ1-3; 7 bases align to TRBD1. Per the germline V gene, CDR1 is SEHNR and CDR2 is FQNEAQ (reference sequence). Trimming took 3 bases from V and 0 from J; bases not matched to a gene: 2. This CDR3 spans 15 amino acids.

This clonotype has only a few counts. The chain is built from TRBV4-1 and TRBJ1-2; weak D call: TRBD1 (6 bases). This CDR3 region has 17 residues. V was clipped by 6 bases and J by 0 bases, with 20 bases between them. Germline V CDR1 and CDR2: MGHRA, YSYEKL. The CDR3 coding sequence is TGCGCCAGCAGTAGGCTTCAGGGGCCGTACACTAACTATGGCTACACCTTC. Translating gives CASSRLQGPYTNYGYTF.

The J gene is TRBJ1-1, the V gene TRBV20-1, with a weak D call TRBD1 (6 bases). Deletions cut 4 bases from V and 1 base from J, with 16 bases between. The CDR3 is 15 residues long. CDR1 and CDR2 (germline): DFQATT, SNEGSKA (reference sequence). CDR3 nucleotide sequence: TGCAGTGCTAAGGGGGGTGAGACAGGGAACACTGAAGCTTTCTTT. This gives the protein CSAKGGETGNTEAFF.

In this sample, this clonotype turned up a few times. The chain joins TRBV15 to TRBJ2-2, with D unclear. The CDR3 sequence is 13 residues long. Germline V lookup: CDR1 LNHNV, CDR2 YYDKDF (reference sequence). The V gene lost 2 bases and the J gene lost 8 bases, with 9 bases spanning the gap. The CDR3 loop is CATSRTRWGELFF. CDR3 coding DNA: TGTGCCACCAGCAGAACCCGATGGGGGGAGCTGTTTTTT.

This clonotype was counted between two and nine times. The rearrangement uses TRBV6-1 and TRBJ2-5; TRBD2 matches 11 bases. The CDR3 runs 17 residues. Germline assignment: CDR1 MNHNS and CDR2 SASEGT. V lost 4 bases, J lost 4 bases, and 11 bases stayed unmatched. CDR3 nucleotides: TGTGCCAGCAGTGCACTAGCGGGGGAGGTTAAAAGAGAGACCCAGTACTTC. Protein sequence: CASSALAGEVKRETQYF.

CDR3 coding DNA: TGCAGTGCCCCCCTAGCGCAAGGAGAGACCCAGTACTTC. It yields the protein CSAPLAQGETQYF. The V and J genes are TRBV20-1 and TRBJ2-5, with D tentatively TRBD2 (6 bases). Per the germline V gene, CDR1 is DFQATT and CDR2 is SNEGSKA (reference sequence). V was clipped by 6 bases and J by 4 bases, with 15 bases between them. The CDR3 sequence is 13 residues long.